The 32 T cell receptor beta chains reported below all come from one sample, sequenced in a study of blood T cell repertoires in COVID-19. The method was immunoSEQ multiplex PCR; TCRdb's version includes in-frame clones alone and lacks a portion of them. Found here are 200,000 to 250,000 clones, just under 85% of them singletons; the top ten hold 4%. Sequenced sample: peripheral blood. The receptors come from a man over 45 with acute or convalescent COVID-19.

The gene calls are TRBV9 and TRBJ2-7; tentatively, D is TRBD1 (5 bases). The CDR3 is 15 amino acids. Germline CDR1 reads SGDLS; CDR2 reads YYNGEE. V lost 0 bases to trimming and J lost 0 bases, with 10 bases between them. The CDR3, as DNA: TGTGCCAGCAGCGTAGGGGGCACTTTCTCCTACGAGCAGTACTTC. This gives the protein CASSVGGTFSYEQYF.

The chain couples TRBV5-8 to TRBJ2-3; TRBD2 matches 13 bases. CDR1 SGHTS and CDR2 YDEGEE come from the germline V gene. V gave up 4 bases and J gave up 6 bases; unmatched junction bases: 5. This CDR3 has 15 amino acids. The CDR3: CASSAGLAGRDTQYF. CDR3 coding DNA: TGTGCCAGCAGCGCGGGACTAGCGGGACGGGATACGCAGTATTTT.

CDR3 bases: TGCGCCAGCAGCCCGACAGGGGGTGAAAAACTGTTTTTT. Its protein is CASSPTGGEKLFF. The V gene is TRBV4-1, the J gene TRBJ1-4, with TRBD1 matching 9 bases. Germline-derived CDR1 and CDR2 are MGHRA and YSYEKL. The CDR3 has 13 amino acids. The trim removed 4 bases at V and 7 bases at J, leaving 1 base unmatched.

The rearrangement uses TRBV28 and TRBJ1-2, with 8 bases lining up with TRBD1. Germline V gene data show CDR1 as MDHEN and CDR2 as SYDVKM. The CDR3 has 16 amino acids. V dropped 6 bases and J dropped 5; count of bases not matched to a gene: 14. Here the CDR3 DNA reads TGTGCCAGCAGCCTAACCCGACAGGGGACTTTTTATGGCTACACCTTC. Translation: CASSLTRQGTFYGYTF.

The chain links TRBV30 to TRBJ2-5; possible D gene TRBD2, 6 bases. Germline V lookup: CDR1 GTSNPN, CDR2 SVGIG (reference sequence). This CDR3 is 14 amino acids long. Trimming pared 3 bases from V and 5 bases from J, leaving 16 bases between. For the CDR3, the DNA is TGTGCCTGGAGCCCGGGACTTGGGGATGAGACCCAGTACTTC. Its translation: CAWSPGLGDETQYF.

The chain recombines TRBV19 with TRBJ2-7, with 9 bases matching TRBD1. Per germline, CDR1 LNHDA and CDR2 SQIVND (reference sequence). The CDR3 extends over 14 amino acids. V lost 4 bases, J lost 4 bases, and 5 bases stayed unmatched. CDR3 DNA sequence: TGTGCCAGTAGTACAACAGGGGGCCAATACGAGCAGTACTTC. Protein product: CASSTTGGQYEQYF.

The chain uses TRBV19 and TRBJ2-1; D is perhaps TRBD1 (6 bases). Trimming took off 3 bases at V and 4 bases at J, with 13 bases between the two ends. The germline V gene encodes CDR1 LNHDA and CDR2 SQIVND (reference sequence). The CDR3 is 15 amino acids. CDR3 sequence: CASSMSPGEYNEQFF. DNA for the CDR3: TGTGCCAGTAGTATGTCGCCAGGGGAATACAATGAGCAGTTCTTC.

This clone occurred once. The genes are TRBV3-1 (or the pseudogene TRBV3-2) and TRBJ1-1; D may be TRBD1 (5 bases). Germline V gene lookup returns CDR1 LGHDT and CDR2 YNNKEL (reference sequence). This CDR3 is built from 14 residues. Trimming removed 1 base at V and 6 bases at J, with 12 bases between. The CDR3 sequence: CASSQAGEGSEAFF. In DNA form, the CDR3 reads TGTGCCAGCAGCCAAGCGGGGGAGGGGTCTGAAGCTTTCTTT.

The chain joins TRBV5-6 to TRBJ1-5; no definite D call. V dropped 1 base and J dropped 6 bases, with 8 bases sitting between them. Germline V lookup: CDR1 SGHDT, CDR2 YYEEEE. This CDR3 has 13 amino acids. Here the CDR3 reads CASSLYGSQPQHF. As DNA, the CDR3 is TGTGCCAGCAGCTTGTACGGGAGTCAGCCCCAGCATTTT.

This clone was observed once. The chain uses TRBV2 and TRBJ2-3; no clear D gene. The V gene's germline CDR1 is SNHLY and CDR2 FYNNEI. CDR3 length: 13 residues. V was clipped by 4 bases and J by 4 bases, with 9 bases between them. CDR3 amino acids: CASSGFAADTQYF. The CDR3 DNA follows: TGTGCCAGCAGTGGGTTTGCGGCAGATACGCAGTATTTT.

This chain uses TRBV3-1 (or the pseudogene TRBV3-2) with TRBJ1-2, with D hard to call. V shed 0 bases and J shed 4 bases, with 9 bases lying between them. This CDR3 spans 14 amino acids. CDR1 and CDR2 from the germline V gene are LGHDT and YNNKEL (reference sequence). CDR3: CASSQEVAGYGYTF. CDR3 DNA sequence: TGTGCCAGCAGCCAAGAGGTGGCAGGCTATGGCTACACCTTC.

V is TRBV5-6 and J is TRBJ2-7; 9 bases are a match to TRBD1. The germline V gene has CDR1 SGHDT and CDR2 YYEEEE. After removal of 3 bases from V and 0 bases from J, the junction contained 1 base not matched to a gene. The CDR3 sequence is 14 residues long. CDR3 DNA: TGTGCCAGCAGCTCGGGACAGGGCTCCTACGAGCAGTACTTC. This encodes CASSSGQGSYEQYF.

This clone was picked up one time. The chain is built from TRBV2 and TRBJ2-7, with a possible D match to TRBD2 (7 bases). Trimming pared 8 bases from V and 2 bases from J, leaving 22 bases between. In germline, CDR1 is SNHLY, CDR2 FYNNEI. The CDR3 consists of 16 residues. In DNA, the CDR3 is TGTGCCAGCGGCGATTCGATGGGGGGGCAAACCTACGAGCAGTACTTC. Amino acids: CASGDSMGGQTYEQYF.

The chain employs TRBV5-5 and TRBJ2-7; TRBD1 matches 7 bases. The CDR3 length is 16 residues. V dropped 2 bases and J dropped 2; count of bases not matched to a gene: 10. The V gene's germline CDR1 is SGHKS and CDR2 YYEKEE (reference sequence). CDR3 loop: CASSFNPGQNTYEQYF. Written as DNA, the CDR3 is TGTGCCAGCAGCTTTAACCCGGGACAGAATACCTACGAGCAGTACTTC.

The chain uses TRBV9 and TRBJ2-6, with 12 nucleotides matching TRBD1. The CDR3 extends over 18 amino acids. The germline V gene encodes CDR1 SGDLS and CDR2 YYNGEE. The ends lost 0 bases at V and 1 base at J; junction bases unmatched: 2. The CDR3 loop reads CASSVGGQGASGANVLTF. The CDR3 DNA follows: TGTGCCAGCAGCGTAGGGGGACAGGGGGCATCTGGGGCCAACGTCCTGACTTTC.

The chain links TRBV5-1 to TRBJ1-6; D is unresolved. Per germline, CDR1 SGHRS and CDR2 YFSETQ. This CDR3 spans 14 amino acids. Trimming removed 0 bases from V and 8 bases from J, with 9 bases in between. The CDR3 DNA is TGCGCCAGCAGCTTGGGGAGGGAGGATTCACCCCTCCACTTT. Translated: CASSLGREDSPLHF.

As concerns this clone: Other DNA sequences in the same sample also yield this CDR3. The chain has TRBV20-1 and TRBJ1-2, with D maybe TRBD1 (6 bases). This CDR3 contains 11 residues. The V gene's germline CDR1 is DFQATT and CDR2 SNEGSKA (reference sequence). The V gene lost 2 bases and the J gene lost 5 bases, with 6 bases spanning the gap. The CDR3 loop reads CSARQGYGYTF. The CDR3 DNA follows: TGCAGTGCTAGACAGGGGTATGGCTACACCTTC.

V usage is TRBV30 and J usage is TRBJ1-5; D uncertain. The germline CDR1 and CDR2 sequences are GTSNPN and SVGIG (reference sequence). CDR3 length equals 13 residues. Between the trimmed V and J ends, which lost 3 bases and 3 bases, there was a span of 9 bases. Here the CDR3 reads CAWSGDHNQPQHF. In DNA form, the CDR3 reads TGTGCCTGGAGCGGTGATCACAATCAGCCCCAGCATTTT.

This chain uses TRBV10-1 with TRBJ1-1; the D gene is possibly TRBD1 (5 bases). Trimming took 5 bases from V and 7 from J, leaving 11 bases between them. CDR1 and CDR2 (germline): WNHNN, SYGVQD (reference sequence). This CDR3 has 12 residues. The CDR3 loop reads CASSTGVSEAFF. The CDR3 region has the DNA TGCGCCAGCAGTACGGGGGTTAGTGAAGCTTTCTTT.

The chain couples TRBV11-3 to TRBJ2-1; D gene ambiguous. The CDR3 totals 11 residues. The V end was cut by 3 bases, the J end by 10 bases, with 7 bases between. Germline loops: CDR1 SGHNT, CDR2 YENEEA. The CDR3 region has the DNA TGTGCCAGCAGCTTGTATCAGGAGCAGTTCTTC. Translated: CASSLYQEQFF. The entire variable domain, with the rest obtained from reference TRBV11-3 and TRBJ2-1, is as follows: EAGVVQSPRYKIIEKKQPVAFWCNPISGHNTLYWYLQNLGQGPELLIRYENEEAVDDSQLPKDRFSAERLKGVDSTLKIQPAELGDSAVYLCASSLYQEQFFGPGTRLTVL.

V is TRBV10-1 and J is TRBJ1-1; 7 bases map to TRBD1. CDR3 size: 15 residues. Germline lookup yields CDR1 WNHNN and CDR2 SYGVQD (reference sequence). Trimming at V came to 3 bases and at J to 2 bases, leaving 6 bases not matched to a gene. DNA for the CDR3: TGCGCCAGCAGTGACTCCGGGACAGCTAACACTGAAGCTTTCTTT. Translated: CASSDSGTANTEAFF.

This chain uses TRBV6-4 with TRBJ2-3; D gene ambiguous. The CDR3 sequence is 18 residues long. Trimming left V 2 bases short and J 2 bases short, with 20 bases between. Germline lookup yields CDR1 MRHNA and CDR2 SNTAGT. The CDR3 region is CASSDHRRRIEVTDTQYF. CDR3 nucleotide sequence: TGTGCCAGCAGTGACCATCGACGGCGCATCGAGGTCACAGATACGCAGTATTTT.

The genes are TRBV28 and TRBJ2-1, with D unclear. The CDR3 has 16 residues. Trimming shortened V by 6 bases and J by 0 bases, and 15 bases separated the two germline ends. CDR1 is MDHEN, CDR2 SYDVKM, per germline. The CDR3 reads CASRKNRVSSYNEQFF. CDR3 nucleotides: TGTGCCAGCAGGAAAAATCGGGTAAGCTCCTACAATGAGCAGTTCTTC. The entire variable domain, with the rest obtained from reference TRBV28 and TRBJ2-1, is as follows: DVKVTQSSRYLVKRTGEKVFLECVQDMDHENMFWYRQDPGLGLRLIYFSYDVKMKEKGDIPEGYSVSREKKERFSLILESASTNQTSMYLCASRKNRVSSYNEQFFGPGTRLTVL.

The count of this clone is one. The rearrangement joins TRBV5-1 to TRBJ1-5; weak D call: TRBD1 (6 bases). This CDR3 region has 14 residues. CDR1 is SGHRS and CDR2 is YFSETQ in the germline V gene. The ends were cut back, 0 bases at V and 6 bases at J, with 10 bases in the middle. CDR3 sequence reads: CASSLEGVGQPQHF. The DNA for the CDR3 is TGCGCCAGCAGCTTGGAGGGGGTGGGTCAGCCCCAGCATTTT.

V gene TRBV2 combines with J gene TRBJ2-2; TRBD2 matches 10 bases. J was trimmed by 1 base and V by 5 bases; bases with no gene match: 4. CDR3 length equals 16 residues. Germline-derived CDR1 and CDR2 are SNHLY and FYNNEI. The DNA for the CDR3 is TGTGCCAGCAGTCGGACTAGCGGTGTGAACACCGGGGAGCTGTTTTTT. It specifies CASSRTSGVNTGELFF.

This clone occurred a few times. This chain connects TRBV2 to TRBJ1-4, with 9 bases lining up with TRBD1. The CDR3 runs 15 residues. The junction had 8 bases not matched to a gene; V was cut back by 7 bases and J by 5 bases. Germline V gene lookup returns CDR1 SNHLY and CDR2 FYNNEI. The CDR3 nucleotides are TGTGCCAGCACGAACCTGGGACAGGGAAATGAAAAACTGTTTTTT. It translates to CASTNLGQGNEKLFF.

V usage is TRBV7-2 and J usage is TRBJ1-5; 8 nucleotides line up with TRBD1. The germline CDR1 and CDR2 sequences are SGHTA and FQGNSA. Germline trimming cut 2 bases from V and 7 bases from J; bases unmatched to any gene: 10. This CDR3 has 16 residues. The CDR3 region is CASSLSQTGVGQPQHF. The CDR3 DNA is TGTGCCAGCAGCTTAAGTCAGACAGGGGTCGGCCAGCCCCAGCATTTT.

This clone appeared once. The V call is TRBV11-2, the J call TRBJ1-2; no firm D call. CDR1 SGHAT and CDR2 FQNNGV come from the germline V gene. The CDR3 extends over 12 amino acids. The V and J ends lost 4 bases and 4 bases respectively, with 7 bases between them. In DNA, the CDR3 is TGTGCCAGCAGCTACTTATCCTATGGCTACACCTTC. Translation gives CASSYLSYGYTF.

V gene TRBV10-3 combines with J gene TRBJ1-3; D call uncertain. Trimming took 6 bases from V and 0 from J, leaving 6 bases between them. This CDR3 region has 13 residues. The germline gives CDR1 ENHRY, CDR2 SYGVKD. The CDR3 sequence is CAIRQYSGNTIYF. The CDR3 region has the DNA TGTGCCATCAGGCAGTACTCTGGAAACACCATATATTTT.

This clone appeared a few times. The J gene is TRBJ2-7, the V gene TRBV18; 10 bases match TRBD1. Germline CDR1 KGHSH, CDR2 LQKENI. The CDR3 sequence is 14 residues long. Trimming took 3 bases from V and 5 from J; bases not matched to a gene: 4. Written as DNA, the CDR3 is TGTGCCAGCTCACCGGGGACAGGGGAGGACGAGCAGTACTTC. Translated, it gives CASSPGTGEDEQYF.

The V call is TRBV5-6, the J call TRBJ1-6, with D perhaps matching TRBD1 (5 bases). Germline V lookup: CDR1 SGHDT, CDR2 YYEEEE. There are 14 residues in the CDR3. Trimming took 0 bases from V and 7 from J, leaving 8 bases between them. The CDR3 reads CASSLVGVNSPLHF. For the CDR3, the DNA is TGTGCCAGCAGCTTGGTAGGGGTGAATTCACCCCTCCACTTT.

DNA of the CDR3: TGTGCCAGCAGCGGACATGACCAGTGGGCCAACGTCCTGACTTTC. Translated: CASSGHDQWANVLTF. The chain employs TRBV9 and TRBJ2-6; no firm D call. The germline V gene encodes CDR1 SGDLS and CDR2 YYNGEE. The CDR3 length is 15 residues. V dropped 3 bases and J dropped 5 bases, with 12 bases sitting between them.